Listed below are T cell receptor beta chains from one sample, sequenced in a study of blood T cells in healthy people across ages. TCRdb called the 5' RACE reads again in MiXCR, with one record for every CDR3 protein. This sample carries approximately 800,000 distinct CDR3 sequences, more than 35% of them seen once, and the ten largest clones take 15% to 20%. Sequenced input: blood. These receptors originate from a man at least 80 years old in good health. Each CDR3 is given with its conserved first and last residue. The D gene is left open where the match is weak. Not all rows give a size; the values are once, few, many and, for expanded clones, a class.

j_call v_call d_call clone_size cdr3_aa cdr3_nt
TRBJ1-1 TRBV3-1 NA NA CASSQDLPPAFF TGTGCCAGCAGCCAAGATCTTCCACCAGCTTTCTTT
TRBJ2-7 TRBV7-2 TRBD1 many CASSLGTGSYEQYF TGTGCCAGCAGCTTAGGGACAGGGTCCTACGAGCAGTACTTC
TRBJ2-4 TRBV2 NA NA CASSETTGRGNIQYF TGTGCCAGCAGTGAAACGACAGGGAGGGGTAACATTCAGTACTTC
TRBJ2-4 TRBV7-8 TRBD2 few CASSSTSGSLAKNIQYF TGTGCCAGCAGCTCGACTAGCGGGTCTCTGGCCAAAAACATTCAGTACTTC
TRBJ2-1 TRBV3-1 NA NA CASSPPGFNEQFF TGTGCCAGCAGCCCCCCAGGGTTCAATGAGCAGTTCTTC
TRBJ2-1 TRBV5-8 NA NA CASSLPRQSSSYNEQFF TGTGCCAGCAGCTTGCCCCGACAGTCAAGCTCCTACAATGAGCAGTTCTTC
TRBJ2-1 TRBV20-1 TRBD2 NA CSARSLSGRIYNEQFF TGCAGTGCTAGGTCCTTAAGCGGGAGAATCTACAATGAGCAGTTCTTC
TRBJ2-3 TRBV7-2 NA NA CASSVPEGADTQYF TGTGCCAGCAGCGTACCAGAGGGGGCAGATACGCAGTATTTT
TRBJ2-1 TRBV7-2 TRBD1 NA CANSLVLGTGGNEQFF TGTGCCAACAGCTTGGTTCTGGGGACAGGAGGCAATGAGCAGTTCTTC
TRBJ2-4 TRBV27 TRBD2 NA CASSSGRAETKNIQYF TGTGCCAGCTCTAGCGGGAGGGCCGAAACCAAAAACATTCAGTACTTC
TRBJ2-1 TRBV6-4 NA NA CASSVSRGSYNEQFF TGTGCCAGCAGTGTTAGCAGGGGCTCCTACAATGAGCAGTTCTTC
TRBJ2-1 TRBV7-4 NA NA CASSLGGWGFTHNEQFF TGTGCCAGCAGCTTAGGGGGCTGGGGGTTTACCCACAATGAGCAGTTCTTC
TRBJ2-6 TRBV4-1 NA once CASSQEVGFSGANVLTF TGCGCCAGCAGCCAAGAGGTCGGATTCTCTGGGGCCAACGTCCTGACTTTC
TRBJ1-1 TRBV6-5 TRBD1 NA CASSEQDRGPTEAFF TGTGCCAGCAGTGAACAGGACAGGGGGCCCACTGAAGCTTTCTTT
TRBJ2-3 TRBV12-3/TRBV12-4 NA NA CASSLAGDSSTDTQYF TGTGCCAGCAGTTTAGCCGGAGATTCCAGCACAGATACGCAGTATTTT
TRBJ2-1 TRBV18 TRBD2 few CASSPLSGSSSYNEQFF TGTGCCAGCTCACCCCTTAGCGGGAGTTCCTCCTACAATGAGCAGTTCTTC
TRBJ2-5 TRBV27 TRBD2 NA CTSSSTSSGARETQYF TGTACCAGCAGTTCCACTTCTAGCGGCGCGAGAGAGACCCAGTACTTC
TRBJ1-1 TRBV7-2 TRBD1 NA CASSRPPGTGSTEAFF TGTGCCAGCAGCCGACCCCCGGGGACAGGGAGTACTGAAGCTTTCTTT
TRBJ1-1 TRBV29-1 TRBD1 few CSVERLGQGGTEAFF TGCAGCGTTGAGCGCTTAGGACAGGGGGGAACTGAAGCTTTCTTT
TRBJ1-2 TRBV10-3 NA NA CAIGAGGRGYTF TGTGCCATCGGGGCAGGAGGACGTGGCTACACCTTC
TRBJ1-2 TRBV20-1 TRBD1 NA CSARAPDRRNGYTF TGCAGTGCTAGAGCCCCGGACAGGAGAAATGGCTACACCTTC
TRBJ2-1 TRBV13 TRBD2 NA CASNSAGTSGRPFF TGTGCCAGCAACTCCGCCGGGACTAGCGGGAGACCGTTCTTC
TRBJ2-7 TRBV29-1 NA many CSVSDHLPIYEQYF TGCAGCGTCTCAGACCACTTACCAATTTACGAGCAGTACTTC
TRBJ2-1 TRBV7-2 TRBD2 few CASSLGGLAGVDEQFF TGTGCCAGCAGCTTAGGGGGACTAGCGGGAGTCGATGAGCAGTTCTTC
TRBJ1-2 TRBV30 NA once CAWTTWTGANYGYTF TGTGCCTGGACAACCTGGACGGGAGCTAACTATGGCTACACCTTC
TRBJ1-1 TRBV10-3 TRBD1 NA CAIQGDPSEAFF TGTGCCATTCAGGGGGACCCCTCTGAAGCTTTCTTT
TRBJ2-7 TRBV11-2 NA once CASSLVDRDRPYEQYF TGTGCCAGCAGCTTAGTAGACCGGGATCGTCCATACGAGCAGTACTTC
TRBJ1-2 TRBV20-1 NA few CSASRLSDYGYTF TGCAGTGCTAGTCGCCTTTCGGACTATGGCTACACCTTC
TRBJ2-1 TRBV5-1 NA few CASRNPGTPNEQFF TGCGCCAGCAGGAATCCCGGGACACCTAATGAGCAGTTCTTC
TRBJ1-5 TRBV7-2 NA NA CASSLGGGPKRDSNQPQHF TGTGCCAGCAGCTTAGGGGGGGGACCCAAGCGTGATAGCAATCAGCCCCAGCATTTT
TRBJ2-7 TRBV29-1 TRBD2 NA CSVLLAGVISEQYF TGCAGCGTCCTCCTAGCGGGAGTAATTAGTGAGCAGTACTTC
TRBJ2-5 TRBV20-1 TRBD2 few CSARRLATIQETQYF TGCAGTGCTCGGAGACTAGCAACTATCCAAGAGACCCAGTACTTC
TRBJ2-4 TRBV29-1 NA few CSGGGSGTAPIQYF TGCAGCGGGGGGGGTTCCGGGACAGCTCCCATTCAGTACTTC
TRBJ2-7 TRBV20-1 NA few CSARRPGLNEQYF TGCAGTGCTAGGCGCCCGGGACTCAACGAGCAGTACTTC
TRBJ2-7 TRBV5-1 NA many CASSLSQGGRTSYEQYF TGCGCCAGCAGCTTGTCCCAGGGGGGGCGGACATCCTACGAGCAGTACTTC
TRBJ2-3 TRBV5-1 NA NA CASSLALHTDTQYF TGCGCCAGCAGCTTGGCTTTACACACAGATACGCAGTATTTT
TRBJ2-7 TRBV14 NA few CASSQARGPSEQYF TGTGCCAGCAGCCAAGCCAGGGGCCCCTCCGAGCAGTACTTC
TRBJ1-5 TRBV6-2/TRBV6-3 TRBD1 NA CASTDREDQPQHF TGTGCCAGCACCGACAGGGAGGATCAGCCCCAGCATTTT
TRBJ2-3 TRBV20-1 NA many CSARDPLAHIGTQYF TGCAGTGCTAGAGATCCCCTAGCCCATATTGGTACGCAGTATTTT
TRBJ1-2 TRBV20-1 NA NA CSARDPGRPRDGYTF TGCAGTGCTAGAGATCCGGGACGCCCTAGGGACGGCTACACCTTC
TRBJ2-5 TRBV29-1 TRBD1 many CSVGTGGVETQYF TGCAGCGTTGGGACAGGGGGCGTTGAGACCCAGTACTTC
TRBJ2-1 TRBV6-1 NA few CASRPTRRDNEQFF TGTGCCAGCAGACCGACAAGAAGGGACAATGAGCAGTTCTTC
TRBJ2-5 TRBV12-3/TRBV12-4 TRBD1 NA CASSSGDRVSVSRTQYF TGTGCCAGCAGTTCAGGGGACAGGGTTTCGGTTTCGAGGACCCAGTACTTC
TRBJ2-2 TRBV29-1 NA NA CSVEGTVTGELFF TGCAGCGTTGAAGGGACGGTCACCGGGGAGCTGTTTTTT